This T cell receptor beta chain came from a study of CD8+ T cells in alopecia areata. This clone was seen a single time. RNA extraction and reverse transcription yielded cDNA as sequencing template. The method was immunoSEQ multiplex PCR; TCRdb's version includes in-frame clones alone and lacks a portion of them. The repertoire holds 160,000 or so clones, with less than 75% as singletons. CDR3 length: 13 amino acids. V lost 6 bases, J lost 2 bases, and 4 bases stayed unmatched. Germline V gene sequence: CDR1 MNHNY, CDR2 SVGAGI (reference sequence). This chain links TRBV6-6 with TRBJ2-7; 7 bases are shared with TRBD1. Material: CD8+ T cells sorted from blood, obtained at week 0. The sequence came from a human donor with alopecia areata. The CDR3: CASRQGTAYEQYF. DNA of the CDR3: TGTGCCAGCAGACAGGGGACAGCCTACGAGCAGTACTTC.